Detailed here is one T cell receptor (beta chain). Its specificity is unknown. There are 16 residues in the CDR3. V lost 2 bases and J 14 bases, leaving 25 bases between the germline ends. CDR1 GTSNPN and CDR2 SVGIG come from the germline V gene (reference sequence). The sample originates from a study of T cell repertoires in cytomegalovirus infection. Looking at the study overall: Both CMV infection and a matching HLA type were indicated by public TCR beta signatures.

TCRdb reprocessed the reads with MiXCR, giving one entry per CDR3 protein. The profile shows 54,000 or so distinct CDR3 sequences, about 33% of them singletons. Broader study findings: Ex vivo, HLA-C-restricted CMV-specific TCR beta clonotypes prevailed over the rest of the response. The study identified carriers of CMV plus the relevant HLA from cumulative public TCR beta family frequency.

This rearrangement joins TRBV30 to TRBJ1-6; possibly TRBD1 for D (6 bases). The sample was PBMCs, sequenced either directly or after in vitro stimulation (not recorded which). The source of this sequence is a human donor in good health (CMV status not recorded). Some clones in this sample may be carry-over from other donors' samples. This CDR3 is CAWSTRLGHRPGSLHF. The DNA for the CDR3 is TGTGCCTGGAGTACGCGATTGGGACACCGGCCGGGGTCCCTCCACTTT.